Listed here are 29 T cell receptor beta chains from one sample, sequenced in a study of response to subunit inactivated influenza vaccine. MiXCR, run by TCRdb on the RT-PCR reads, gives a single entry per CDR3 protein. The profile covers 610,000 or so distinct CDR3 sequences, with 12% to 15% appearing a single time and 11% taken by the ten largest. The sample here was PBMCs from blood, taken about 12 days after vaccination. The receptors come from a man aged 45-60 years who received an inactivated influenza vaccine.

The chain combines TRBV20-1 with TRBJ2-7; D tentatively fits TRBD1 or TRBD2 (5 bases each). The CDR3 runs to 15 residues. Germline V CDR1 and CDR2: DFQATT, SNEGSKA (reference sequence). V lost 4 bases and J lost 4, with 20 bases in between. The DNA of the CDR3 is TGCAGTGCTATCGGATCCTGGGACCTGGGTTACGAGCAGTACTTC. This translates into CSAIGSWDLGYEQYF.

The CDR3 sequence is CASSLFNRGLAKNIQYF. CDR3 in DNA: TGTGCCAGCAGTTTATTCAACAGGGGACTAGCCAAAAACATTCAGTACTTC. The chain uses TRBV28 and TRBJ2-4; weak D call: TRBD1 (7 bases). Germline CDR1 is MDHEN and CDR2 is SYDVKM. V gave up 1 base and J gave up 0 bases, with 13 bases separating them. This CDR3 spans 17 amino acids.

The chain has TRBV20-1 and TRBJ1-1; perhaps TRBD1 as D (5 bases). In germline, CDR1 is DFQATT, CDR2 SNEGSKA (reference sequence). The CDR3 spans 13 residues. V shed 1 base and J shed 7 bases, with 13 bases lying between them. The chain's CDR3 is CSARVRARGEAFF. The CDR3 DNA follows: TGCAGTGCTAGAGTCAGGGCCCGGGGTGAAGCTTTCTTT.

The CDR3 nucleotides are TGTGCCAGCAGTCCCGGGACCTTCTACGAGCAGTACTTC. Translated: CASSPGTFYEQYF. The V and J genes are TRBV12-3 or TRBV12-4 and TRBJ2-7; D could derive from TRBD1 or TRBD2 (5 bases each). CDR3 size: 13 residues. Deletions cut 5 bases from V and 3 bases from J, with 11 bases between.

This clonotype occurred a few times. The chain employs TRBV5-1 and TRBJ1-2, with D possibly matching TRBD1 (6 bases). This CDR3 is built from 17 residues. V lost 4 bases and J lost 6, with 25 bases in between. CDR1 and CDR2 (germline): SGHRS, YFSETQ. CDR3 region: CASSRDIGIAYMDGYTF. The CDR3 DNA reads TGCGCCAGCAGCCGGGACATCGGTATAGCATATATGGATGGCTACACCTTC.

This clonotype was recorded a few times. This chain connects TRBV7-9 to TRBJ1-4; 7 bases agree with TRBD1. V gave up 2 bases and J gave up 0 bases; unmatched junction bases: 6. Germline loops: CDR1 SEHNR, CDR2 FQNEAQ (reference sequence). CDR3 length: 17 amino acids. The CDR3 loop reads CASSLQQGFATNEKLFF. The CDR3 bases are TGTGCCAGCAGCTTACAACAGGGGTTTGCAACTAATGAAAAACTGTTTTTT.

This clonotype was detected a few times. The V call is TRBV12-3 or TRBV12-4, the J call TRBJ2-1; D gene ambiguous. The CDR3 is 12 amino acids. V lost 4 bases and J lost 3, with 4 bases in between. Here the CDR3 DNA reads TGTGCCAGCAGTTATTTCTACAATGAGCAGTTCTTC. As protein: CASSYFYNEQFF.

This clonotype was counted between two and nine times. The CDR3 nucleotides are TGTGCCAGCAGGGTTCGGGGGCCGACAGATACGCAGTATTTT. It translates to CASRVRGPTDTQYF. The rearrangement joins TRBV12-3 or TRBV12-4 to TRBJ2-3; D is tentatively TRBD1 or TRBD2 (6 bases each). The CDR3 has 14 residues. Trimming shortened V by 6 bases and J by 3 bases, and 13 bases separated the two germline ends.

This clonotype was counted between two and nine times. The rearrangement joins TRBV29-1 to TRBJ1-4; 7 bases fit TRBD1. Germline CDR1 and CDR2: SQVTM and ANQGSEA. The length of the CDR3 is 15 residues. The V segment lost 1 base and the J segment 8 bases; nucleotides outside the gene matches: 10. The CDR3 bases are TGCAGCGTTGAAGCCGGCGACAGGGTAGGCGAAAAACTGTTTTTT. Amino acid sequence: CSVEAGDRVGEKLFF.

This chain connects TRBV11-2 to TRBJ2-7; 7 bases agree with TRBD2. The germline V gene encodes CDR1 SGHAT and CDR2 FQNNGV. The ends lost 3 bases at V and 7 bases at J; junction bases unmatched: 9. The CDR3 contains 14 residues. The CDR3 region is CASSLAGEGTEQYF. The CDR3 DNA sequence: TGTGCCAGCAGCTTGGCGGGAGAAGGAACTGAGCAGTACTTC. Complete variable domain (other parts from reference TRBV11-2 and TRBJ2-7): EAGVAQSPRYKIIEKRQSVAFWCNPISGHATLYWYQQILGQGPKLLIQFQNNGVVDDSQLPKDRFSAERLKGVDSTLKIQPAKLEDSAVYLCASSLAGEGTEQYFGPGTRLTVT.

CDR3 bases: TGCAGCGTTGAAGGGCGGGGGGACTCCTACAATGAGCAGTTCTTC. This sequence encodes CSVEGRGDSYNEQFF. The chain combines TRBV29-1 with TRBJ2-1, with 8 bases identical to TRBD2. In germline, CDR1 is SQVTM, CDR2 ANQGSEA. CDR3 length: 15 residues. V shed 1 base and J 0 bases; nucleotides not matched to a gene: 2.

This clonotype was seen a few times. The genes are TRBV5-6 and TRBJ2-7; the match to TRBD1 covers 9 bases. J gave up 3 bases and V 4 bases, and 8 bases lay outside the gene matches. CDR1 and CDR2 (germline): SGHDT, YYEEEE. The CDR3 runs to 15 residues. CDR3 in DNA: TGTGCCAGCAGCCAACCCGGGACAGGGAGCTACGAGCAGTACTTC. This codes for CASSQPGTGSYEQYF.

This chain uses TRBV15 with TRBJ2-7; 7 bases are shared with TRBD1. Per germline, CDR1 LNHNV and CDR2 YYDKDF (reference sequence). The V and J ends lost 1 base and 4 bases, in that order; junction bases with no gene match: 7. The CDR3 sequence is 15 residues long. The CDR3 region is CATSRVPGQKYEQYF. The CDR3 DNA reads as TGTGCCACCAGCAGAGTTCCGGGACAGAAGTACGAGCAGTACTTC.

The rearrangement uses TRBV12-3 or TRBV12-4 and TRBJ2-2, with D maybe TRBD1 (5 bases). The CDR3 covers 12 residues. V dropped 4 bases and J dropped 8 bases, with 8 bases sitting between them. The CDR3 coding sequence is TGTGCCAGCAGTTCAAACAGGGGGGAGCTGTTTTTT. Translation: CASSSNRGELFF.

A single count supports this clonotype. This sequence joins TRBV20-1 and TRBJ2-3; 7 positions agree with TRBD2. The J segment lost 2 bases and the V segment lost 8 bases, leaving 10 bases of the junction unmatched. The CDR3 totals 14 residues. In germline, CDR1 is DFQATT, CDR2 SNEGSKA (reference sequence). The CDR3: CSQLADGNTDTQYF. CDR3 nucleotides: TGCAGTCAGCTAGCGGACGGAAACACAGATACGCAGTATTTT.

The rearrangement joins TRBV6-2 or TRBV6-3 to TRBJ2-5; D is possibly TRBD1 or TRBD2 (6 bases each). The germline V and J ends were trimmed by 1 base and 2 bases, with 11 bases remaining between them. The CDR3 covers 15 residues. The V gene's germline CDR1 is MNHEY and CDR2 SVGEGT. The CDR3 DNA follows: TGTGCCAGCAGTTACTTTCGGGGGACACAAGAGACCCAGTACTTC. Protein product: CASSYFRGTQETQYF.

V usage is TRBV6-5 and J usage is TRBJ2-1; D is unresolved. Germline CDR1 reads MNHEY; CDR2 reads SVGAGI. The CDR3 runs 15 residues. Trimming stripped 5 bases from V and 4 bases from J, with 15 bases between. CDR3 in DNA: TGTGCCAGCAGTCCTCGACGCCAGCTTTACAATGAGCAGTTCTTC. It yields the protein CASSPRRQLYNEQFF.

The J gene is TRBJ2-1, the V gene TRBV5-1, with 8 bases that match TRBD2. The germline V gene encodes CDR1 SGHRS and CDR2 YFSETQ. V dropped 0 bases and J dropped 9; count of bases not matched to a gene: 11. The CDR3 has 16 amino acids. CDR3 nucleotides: TGCGCCAGCAGCTTGGTGGGCGGGAGGACCGGGGGTGAGCAGTTCTTC. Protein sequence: CASSLVGGRTGGEQFF.

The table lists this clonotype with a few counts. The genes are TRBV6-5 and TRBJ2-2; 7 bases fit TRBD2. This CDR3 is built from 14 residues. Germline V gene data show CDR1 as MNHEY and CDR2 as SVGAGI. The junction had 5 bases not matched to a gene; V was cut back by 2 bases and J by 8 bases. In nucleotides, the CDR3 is TGTGCCAGCAGTTACGGGGGGGGACGGGGGGAGCTGTTTTTT. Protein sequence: CASSYGGGRGELFF.

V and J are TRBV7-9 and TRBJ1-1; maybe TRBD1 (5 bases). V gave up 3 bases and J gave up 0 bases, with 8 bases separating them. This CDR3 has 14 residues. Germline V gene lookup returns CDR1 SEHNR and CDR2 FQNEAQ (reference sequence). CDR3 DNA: TGTGCCAGCAGCTTTGGACATCTGAACACTGAAGCTTTCTTT. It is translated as CASSFGHLNTEAFF.

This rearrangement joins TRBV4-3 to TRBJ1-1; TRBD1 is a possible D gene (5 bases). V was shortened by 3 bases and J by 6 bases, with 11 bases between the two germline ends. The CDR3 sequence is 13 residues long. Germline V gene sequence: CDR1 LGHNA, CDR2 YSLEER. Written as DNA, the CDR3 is TGCGCCAGCAGCCACCCGGGACGCCCTGAAGCTTTCTTT. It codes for CASSHPGRPEAFF.

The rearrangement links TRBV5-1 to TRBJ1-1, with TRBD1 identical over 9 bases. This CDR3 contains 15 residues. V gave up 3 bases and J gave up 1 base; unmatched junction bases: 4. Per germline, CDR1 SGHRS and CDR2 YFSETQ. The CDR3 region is CASSSRGQGNTEAFF. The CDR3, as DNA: TGCGCCAGCAGCTCCAGGGGACAGGGGAACACTGAAGCTTTCTTT.

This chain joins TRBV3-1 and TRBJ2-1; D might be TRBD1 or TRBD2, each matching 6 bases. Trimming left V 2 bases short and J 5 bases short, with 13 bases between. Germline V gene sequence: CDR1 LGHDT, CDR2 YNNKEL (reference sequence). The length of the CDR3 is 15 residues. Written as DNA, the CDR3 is TGTGCCAGCAGCCAAATGACGGGGGCCCACAATGAGCAGTTCTTC. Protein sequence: CASSQMTGAHNEQFF.

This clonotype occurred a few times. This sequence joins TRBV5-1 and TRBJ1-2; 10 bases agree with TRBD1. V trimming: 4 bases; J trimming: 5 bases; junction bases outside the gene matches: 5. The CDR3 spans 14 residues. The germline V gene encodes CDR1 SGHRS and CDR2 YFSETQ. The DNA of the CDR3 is TGCGCCAGCAGCCGGGGACAGGGGACATATGGCTACACCTTC. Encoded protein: CASSRGQGTYGYTF. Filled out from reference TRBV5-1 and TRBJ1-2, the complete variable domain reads KAGVTQTPRYLIKTRGQQVTLSCSPISGHRSVSWYQQTPGQGLQFLFEYFSETQRNKGNFPGRFSGRQFSNSRSEMNVSTLELGDSALYLCASSRGQGTYGYTFGSGTRLTVV.

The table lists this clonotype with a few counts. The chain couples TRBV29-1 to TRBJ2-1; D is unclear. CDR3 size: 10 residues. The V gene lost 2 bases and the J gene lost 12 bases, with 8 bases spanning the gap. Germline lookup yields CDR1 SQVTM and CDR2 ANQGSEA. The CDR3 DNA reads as TGCAGCGTTGAAACGGAATGGCAGTTCTTC. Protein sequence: CSVETEWQFF.

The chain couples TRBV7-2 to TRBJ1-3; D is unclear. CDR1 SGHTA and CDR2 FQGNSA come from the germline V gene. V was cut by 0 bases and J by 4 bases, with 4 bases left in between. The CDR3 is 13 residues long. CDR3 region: CASSLAAGNTIYF. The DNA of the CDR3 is TGTGCCAGCAGCTTAGCGGCGGGAAACACCATATATTTT.

CDR3 DNA sequence: TGTGCCAGCAGTTACTCCCCGGTCAGGAGCAATCAGCCCCAGCATTTT. Protein: CASSYSPVRSNQPQHF. The chain has TRBV6-5 and TRBJ1-5; D uncertain. CDR3 size: 16 residues. Trimming stripped 0 bases from V and 1 base from J, with 10 bases between. Germline CDR1 MNHEY, CDR2 SVGAGI.

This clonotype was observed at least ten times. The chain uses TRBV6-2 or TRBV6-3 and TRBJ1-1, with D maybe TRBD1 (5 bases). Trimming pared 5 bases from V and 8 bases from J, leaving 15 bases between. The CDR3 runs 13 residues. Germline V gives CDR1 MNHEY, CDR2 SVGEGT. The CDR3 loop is CASSHPRGGEAFF. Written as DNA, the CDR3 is TGTGCCAGCAGTCACCCACGCGGGGGGGAAGCTTTCTTT.

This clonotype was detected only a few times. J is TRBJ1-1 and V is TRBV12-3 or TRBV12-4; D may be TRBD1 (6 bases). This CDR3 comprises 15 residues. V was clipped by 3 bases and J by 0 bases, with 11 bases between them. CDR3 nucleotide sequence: TGTGCCAGCAGTTTGTGGGGGCGGCTGAACACTGAAGCTTTCTTT. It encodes CASSLWGRLNTEAFF.